The 9 T cell receptor beta chains reported below all come from one sample, sequenced in a study of T-cell reconstitution after alpha-beta-depleted transplantation in children (dated by TCRdb to between 2015 and 2016). Library preparation was by PCR. Reads for this sample came from an Illumina HiSeq 2500. TCR libraries were prepared with molecular barcoding, using unique molecular identifiers to normalize TCRbeta repertoire quantification. Using fastp trimming at Q25 and MiXCR clonotype assembly, TCRdb reanalyzed the public sequencing data and kept in-frame beta chains. Every distinct CDR3 protein forms one entry, paired with its most common genes and DNA. Present in this sample are 450,000 to 600,000 distinct CDR3 sequences, 30% to 35% of which were seen just once. The top ten clones comprise more than 2% of the sample. Sequencing was performed on PBMCs from the stem cell graft donor, taken from the stem cell graft. The receptors here all came from a human donor who donated a stem cell graft to a child with aplastic anemia.

This chain connects TRBV12-3 or TRBV12-4 to TRBJ1-5; no clear D gene. The V end was cut by 5 bases, the J end by 3 bases, with 8 bases between. The CDR3 has 13 amino acids. Here the CDR3 reads CASSPSANQPQHF. The DNA of the CDR3 is TGTGCCAGCAGTCCAAGTGCCAATCAGCCCCAGCATTTT.

The chain recombines TRBV5-5 with TRBJ1-3, with D possibly matching TRBD1 (6 bases). Germline V gene sequence: CDR1 SGHKS, CDR2 YYEKEE (reference sequence). CDR3 length: 14 residues. The ends were cut back, 2 bases at V and 4 bases at J, with 10 bases in the middle. CDR3 region: CASSLWTAGNTIYF. Here the CDR3 DNA reads TGTGCCAGCAGCTTATGGACAGCCGGAAACACCATATATTTT.

J is TRBJ2-5 and V is TRBV7-9; 7 bases match TRBD2. The CDR3 sequence is 16 residues long. Losses at the gene ends were 2 bases for V and 3 bases for J; bases not matched to a gene: 9. Germline values: CDR1 SEHNR, CDR2 FQNEAQ (reference sequence). CDR3 loop: CASSLSSGKGEETQYF. Here the CDR3 DNA reads TGTGCCAGCAGCTTATCGAGCGGGAAAGGAGAAGAGACCCAGTACTTC.

The chain links TRBV4-3 to TRBJ2-1; TRBD2 aligns across 9 bases. The CDR3 spans 14 residues. Germline V lookup: CDR1 LGHNA, CDR2 YSLEER. J was trimmed by 7 bases and V by 2 bases; bases with no gene match: 3. The CDR3 spells CASSQTLAGNEQFF. The CDR3 DNA reads as TGCGCCAGCAGCCAAACCCTAGCGGGGAATGAGCAGTTCTTC.

This clonotype was counted ten times or more. This chain connects TRBV29-1 to TRBJ2-2, with TRBD1 matching over 10 bases. V was clipped by 4 bases and J by 6 bases; unmatched bases: 5. Germline V gene data show CDR1 as SQVTM and CDR2 as ANQGSEA. The CDR3 loop spans 14 amino acids. CDR3 sequence (DNA): TGCAGCGTTGGACAGGGGGCGCGGGCCGGGGAGCTGTTTTTT. Its translation is CSVGQGARAGELFF.

This clonotype was counted between two and nine times. The CDR3 nucleotides are TGTGCCACCAGTGATTTGCAGTATGGGCCGCGGAACACCGGGGAGCTGTTTTTT. Amino acids: CATSDLQYGPRNTGELFF. The chain links TRBV24-1 to TRBJ2-2; no clear D. Per the germline V gene, CDR1 is KGHDR and CDR2 is SFDVKD. The CDR3 covers 18 residues. Between the trimmed V and J ends, which lost 0 bases and 1 base, there was a span of 14 bases.

The chain is built from TRBV5-6 and TRBJ1-1; D is possibly TRBD1 (6 bases). Trimming pared 6 bases from V and 4 bases from J, leaving 10 bases between. There are 12 residues in the CDR3. Germline values: CDR1 SGHDT, CDR2 YYEEEE. The CDR3 DNA reads as TGTGCCAGCACCCAGGGGTCCACTGAAGCTTTCTTT. Residues: CASTQGSTEAFF.

This clonotype has only a few counts. The CDR3 DNA sequence: TGTGCCAGCAGCACCGACAGGGGTCAGCCCCAGCATTTT. The encoded protein is CASSTDRGQPQHF. The genes are TRBV7-6 and TRBJ1-5; 8 bases line up with TRBD1. Germline CDR1 is SGHVS and CDR2 is FNYEAQ. The CDR3 contains 13 residues. J was trimmed by 6 bases and V by 5 bases; bases with no gene match: 3. Full variable domain (remainder filled in from reference TRBV7-6 and TRBJ1-5): GAGVSQSPRYKVTKRGQDVALRCDPISGHVSLYWYRQALGQGPEFLTYFNYEAQQDKSGLPNDRFSAERPEGSISTLTIQRTEQRDSAMYRCASSTDRGQPQHFGDGTRLSIL.

This sequence joins TRBV30 and TRBJ2-2, with D possibly TRBD1 on 6 matching bases. The CDR3 contains 15 residues. V dropped 5 bases and J dropped 0 bases, with 13 bases sitting between them. The V gene's germline CDR1 is GTSNPN and CDR2 SVGIG (reference sequence). The CDR3 DNA reads TGTGCCTGGGATAAAGGACAGTCGAACACCGGGGAGCTGTTTTTT. It translates to CAWDKGQSNTGELFF. Complete variable domain (other parts from reference TRBV30 and TRBJ2-2): SQTIHQWPATLVQPVGSPLSLECTVEGTSNPNLYWYRQAAGRGLQLLFYSVGIGQISSEVPQNLSASRPQDRQFILSSKKLLLSDSGFYLCAWDKGQSNTGELFFGEGSRLTVL.